Listed below are T cell receptor beta chains from one sample, sequenced in a study of radiation and T cells in renal cell carcinoma. Here immunoSEQ multiplex PCR was the method, and the copy in TCRdb shows in-frame clones only, minus some. The data show some 95,000 clones, approximately 86% seen once. Sequencing was performed on blood, taken from a patient whose treatment included radiotherapy and nephrectomy. The receptor set was obtained from a man aged 45 to 65 with renal cell carcinoma. Each CDR3 is given with its conserved first and last residue. A D gene is named only where the DNA matches it firmly. Where a row states a size, it is once, few, many or the class of an expanded clone; other rows omit it.

abundance: once; j_gene: TRBJ1-2; d_gene: .; v_gene: TRBV6-5; CDR3aa: CASRRPTVGYGYTF; CDR3nt: TGTGCCAGCAGGAGACCTACAGTGGGCTATGGCTACACCTTC
abundance: once; j_gene: TRBJ2-3; d_gene: .; v_gene: TRBV19; CDR3aa: CASNAGTTDTQYF; CDR3nt: TGTGCCAGTAACGCAGGCACCACAGATACGCAGTATTTT
abundance: .; j_gene: TRBJ1-4; d_gene: .; v_gene: TRBV5-5; CDR3aa: CASSLLGAWEKLFF; CDR3nt: TGTGCCAGCAGCTTGTTGGGGGCCTGGGAAAAACTGTTTTTT
abundance: .; j_gene: TRBJ1-6; d_gene: .; v_gene: TRBV14; CDR3aa: CASSNNSPLHF; CDR3nt: TGTGCCAGCAGTAATAATTCACCCCTCCACTTT
abundance: .; j_gene: TRBJ2-7; d_gene: TRBD1; v_gene: TRBV5-1; CDR3aa: CASSSGTGGDEQYF; CDR3nt: TGCGCCAGCAGCTCCGGGACAGGGGGGGACGAGCAGTACTTC
abundance: once; j_gene: TRBJ2-7; d_gene: TRBD1; v_gene: TRBV28; CDR3aa: CASSLAGGSYEQYF; CDR3nt: TGTGCCAGCAGTTTGGCAGGGGGCAGTTACGAGCAGTACTTC
abundance: .; j_gene: TRBJ2-7; d_gene: TRBD2; v_gene: TRBV27; CDR3aa: CASSLSGGRDSYEQYF; CDR3nt: TGTGCCAGCAGTTTATCCGGCGGGAGAGATTCCTACGAGCAGTACTTC
abundance: once; j_gene: TRBJ2-7; d_gene: .; v_gene: TRBV5-1; CDR3aa: CASSSGGTAYYEQYF; CDR3nt: TGCGCCAGCAGCTCGGGGGGGACAGCTTACTACGAGCAGTACTTC
abundance: .; j_gene: TRBJ1-1; d_gene: TRBD1; v_gene: TRBV5-1; CDR3aa: CASRTGVRMNTEAFF; CDR3nt: TGCGCCAGCCGGACAGGGGTCAGGATGAACACTGAAGCTTTCTTT
abundance: .; j_gene: TRBJ2-7; d_gene: TRBD1; v_gene: TRBV7-6; CDR3aa: CASSQGVGPYEQYF; CDR3nt: TGTGCCAGCAGCCAGGGGGTAGGGCCCTACGAGCAGTACTTC
abundance: .; j_gene: TRBJ2-7; d_gene: TRBD2; v_gene: TRBV14; CDR3aa: CASRGPGGYEQYF; CDR3nt: TGTGCCAGCAGAGGTCCCGGGGGGTACGAGCAGTACTTC
abundance: .; j_gene: TRBJ1-5; d_gene: TRBD1; v_gene: TRBV19; CDR3aa: CASSIEGQGVQPQHF; CDR3nt: TGTGCCAGTAGTATAGAGGGACAGGGGGTTCAGCCCCAGCATTTT
abundance: once; j_gene: TRBJ2-7; d_gene: TRBD1; v_gene: TRBV27; CDR3aa: CASSWKTGGGNEQYF; CDR3nt: TGTGCCAGCAGCTGGAAGACAGGGGGAGGGAACGAGCAGTACTTC
abundance: few; j_gene: TRBJ2-7; d_gene: .; v_gene: TRBV5-1; CDR3aa: CASSLGLRDYPTEQYF; CDR3nt: TGCGCCAGCAGCCTGGGACTCCGGGATTACCCCACCGAGCAGTACTTC
abundance: .; j_gene: TRBJ2-7; d_gene: .; v_gene: TRBV18; CDR3aa: CASSPPYPAGSEQYF; CDR3nt: TGTGCCAGCTCACCACCTTACCCCGCGGGCTCCGAGCAGTACTTC
abundance: .; j_gene: TRBJ1-2; d_gene: TRBD1; v_gene: TRBV11-2; CDR3aa: CASSSPDRGPNYGYTF; CDR3nt: TGTGCCAGCAGCTCACCGGACAGGGGGCCTAACTATGGCTACACCTTC
abundance: .; j_gene: TRBJ2-7; d_gene: .; v_gene: TRBV7-7; CDR3aa: CASSLAEADEQYF; CDR3nt: TGTGCTAGCAGCTTAGCCGAAGCGGACGAGCAGTACTTC
abundance: .; j_gene: TRBJ1-4; d_gene: .; v_gene: TRBV20-1; CDR3aa: CSARIREKLFF; CDR3nt: TGCAGTGCTAGAATTCGGGAAAAACTGTTTTTT
abundance: .; j_gene: TRBJ1-3; d_gene: .; v_gene: TRBV4-1; CDR3aa: CASSQDNQNSGNTIYF; CDR3nt: TGCGCCAGCAGCCAAGATAATCAAAACTCTGGAAACACCATATATTTT
abundance: .; j_gene: TRBJ2-1; d_gene: TRBD2; v_gene: TRBV9; CDR3aa: CASSATSGSDEQFF; CDR3nt: TGTGCCAGCAGCGCGACTAGCGGGAGCGATGAGCAGTTCTTC
abundance: .; j_gene: TRBJ2-2; d_gene: .; v_gene: TRBV7-9; CDR3aa: CASSDRDIDSGELFF; CDR3nt: TGTGCCAGCAGCGACCGGGACATAGACTCCGGGGAGCTGTTTTTT
abundance: .; j_gene: TRBJ2-7; d_gene: TRBD1; v_gene: TRBV5-1; CDR3aa: CASSWGQVGTYEQYF; CDR3nt: TGCGCCAGCAGCTGGGGACAGGTAGGAACCTACGAGCAGTACTTC
abundance: .; j_gene: TRBJ1-1; d_gene: .; v_gene: TRBV2; CDR3aa: CATPGAGGTEAFF; CDR3nt: TGTGCCACCCCGGGGGCCGGTGGCACTGAAGCTTTCTTT
abundance: .; j_gene: TRBJ1-1; d_gene: .; v_gene: TRBV4-3; CDR3aa: CASSQDGGVLSTEAFF; CDR3nt: TGCGCCAGCAGCCAAGATGGCGGGGTTCTCAGCACTGAAGCTTTCTTT
abundance: .; j_gene: TRBJ2-5; d_gene: TRBD2; v_gene: TRBV4-1; CDR3aa: CASSTLAGGNLGETQYF; CDR3nt: TGCGCCAGCAGCACCCTAGCGGGAGGCAACCTGGGGGAGACCCAGTACTTC
abundance: .; j_gene: TRBJ2-5; d_gene: .; v_gene: TRBV6-5; CDR3aa: CASSSPSRQGEETQYF; CDR3nt: TGTGCCAGCAGTTCCCCTAGCCGGCAGGGAGAAGAGACCCAGTACTTC
abundance: .; j_gene: TRBJ1-5; d_gene: .; v_gene: TRBV6-6; CDR3aa: CASRLTGFYQPQHF; CDR3nt: TGTGCCAGCAGGCTTACAGGGTTCTATCAGCCCCAGCATTTT
abundance: .; j_gene: TRBJ2-7; d_gene: TRBD2; v_gene: TRBV27; CDR3aa: CASSLLASGSSYEQYF; CDR3nt: TGTGCCAGCAGTTTATTAGCTAGCGGGAGCTCCTACGAGCAGTACTTC
abundance: .; j_gene: TRBJ1-2; d_gene: .; v_gene: TRBV7-9; CDR3aa: CASNPSGREYGYTF; CDR3nt: TGTGCCAGCAACCCATCAGGTCGGGAGTATGGCTACACCTTC
abundance: .; j_gene: TRBJ2-2; d_gene: .; v_gene: TRBV2; CDR3aa: CASKDRHTGELFF; CDR3nt: TGTGCCAGCAAGGACAGACACACCGGGGAGCTGTTTTTT
abundance: .; j_gene: TRBJ1-3; d_gene: .; v_gene: TRBV11-2; CDR3aa: CASSLYLPAGNTIYF; CDR3nt: TGTGCCAGCAGCTTATACCTCCCGGCTGGAAACACCATATATTTT
abundance: .; j_gene: TRBJ2-3; d_gene: .; v_gene: TRBV6-6; CDR3aa: CASAYLGGVSTDTQYF; CDR3nt: TGTGCCAGCGCTTACCTTGGCGGGGTAAGCACAGATACGCAGTATTTT
abundance: .; j_gene: TRBJ1-5; d_gene: .; v_gene: TRBV28; CDR3aa: CASSTGGASQPQHF; CDR3nt: TGTGCCAGCAGCACGGGGGGGGCTAGTCAGCCCCAGCATTTT
abundance: once; j_gene: TRBJ2-1; d_gene: .; v_gene: TRBV27; CDR3aa: CASSWGDAYNEQFF; CDR3nt: TGTGCCAGCAGTTGGGGGGACGCCTACAATGAGCAGTTCTTC
abundance: .; j_gene: TRBJ2-7; d_gene: .; v_gene: TRBV7-8; CDR3aa: CASSPRVFYEQYF; CDR3nt: TGTGCCAGCAGTCCCCGGGTTTTCTACGAGCAGTACTTC
abundance: few; j_gene: TRBJ2-7; d_gene: TRBD1; v_gene: TRBV6-5; CDR3aa: CASSWDRSFYEQYF; CDR3nt: TGTGCCAGCAGTTGGGACAGGAGCTTCTACGAGCAGTACTTC
abundance: .; j_gene: TRBJ1-1; d_gene: .; v_gene: TRBV6-5; CDR3aa: CASSYSANLANTEAFF; CDR3nt: TGTGCCAGCAGTTACTCAGCGAATCTCGCTAACACTGAAGCTTTCTTT
abundance: .; j_gene: TRBJ1-6; d_gene: TRBD1; v_gene: TRBV5-4; CDR3aa: CASNLGTGDNSPLHF; CDR3nt: TGTGCCAGCAACCTCGGGACAGGGGATAATTCACCCCTCCACTTT
abundance: .; j_gene: TRBJ2-3; d_gene: .; v_gene: TRBV27; CDR3aa: CASSYQLHTDTQYF; CDR3nt: TGTGCCAGCAGTTACCAACTACACACAGATACGCAGTATTTT
abundance: .; j_gene: TRBJ1-4; d_gene: .; v_gene: TRBV7-9; CDR3aa: CASSLSVWGGHEKLFF; CDR3nt: TGTGCCAGCAGCTTATCTGTGTGGGGAGGGCATGAAAAACTGTTTTTT
abundance: once; j_gene: TRBJ2-5; d_gene: TRBD1; v_gene: TRBV18; CDR3aa: CASSQMGQKQETQYF; CDR3nt: TGTGCCAGCTCACAAATGGGACAGAAACAAGAGACCCAGTACTTC
abundance: .; j_gene: TRBJ2-2; d_gene: TRBD2; v_gene: TRBV11-3; CDR3aa: CASSSTSGGSGELFF; CDR3nt: TGTGCCAGCAGCTCGACTAGCGGGGGGTCCGGGGAGCTGTTTTTT
abundance: .; j_gene: TRBJ2-5; d_gene: .; v_gene: TRBV7-9; CDR3aa: CASSFGQQETQYF; CDR3nt: TGTGCCAGCAGCTTCGGACAGCAAGAGACCCAGTACTTC
abundance: .; j_gene: TRBJ2-3; d_gene: .; v_gene: TRBV10-1; CDR3aa: CASSVGDLATDTQYF; CDR3nt: TGCGCCAGCAGTGTAGGGGACCTAGCCACAGATACGCAGTATTTT
abundance: .; j_gene: TRBJ1-4; d_gene: TRBD1; v_gene: TRBV30; CDR3aa: CAWSSGQGTEKLFF; CDR3nt: TGTGCCTGGAGTTCAGGACAGGGTACCGAAAAACTGTTTTTT
abundance: once; j_gene: TRBJ2-3; d_gene: .; v_gene: TRBV6-1; CDR3aa: CASSESQGGDTQYF; CDR3nt: TGTGCCAGCAGTGAATCCCAGGGAGGAGATACGCAGTATTTT
abundance: .; j_gene: TRBJ2-1; d_gene: TRBD2; v_gene: TRBV6-1; CDR3aa: CASINGLAGGFEQFF; CDR3nt: TGTGCCAGCATTAACGGACTAGCGGGAGGGTTTGAGCAGTTCTTC
abundance: once; j_gene: TRBJ1-4; d_gene: .; v_gene: TRBV5-1; CDR3aa: CASSLGGAGEKLFF; CDR3nt: TGCGCCAGCAGCTTGGGAGGGGCTGGGGAAAAACTGTTTTTT
abundance: few; j_gene: TRBJ2-3; d_gene: TRBD2; v_gene: TRBV5-6; CDR3aa: CASSLAGTSGDF; CDR3nt: TGTGCCAGCAGCTTGGCCGGGACTAGCGGGGATTTT
abundance: .; j_gene: TRBJ2-1; d_gene: .; v_gene: TRBV27; CDR3aa: CASSSAWVGTASYNEQFF; CDR3nt: TGTGCCAGCAGTTCCGCATGGGTCGGGACTGCGTCCTACAATGAGCAGTTCTTC
abundance: .; j_gene: TRBJ2-3; d_gene: TRBD1; v_gene: TRBV9; CDR3aa: CASGIPRDRGGADTQYF; CDR3nt: TGTGCCAGCGGCATCCCCCGGGACAGGGGAGGTGCAGATACGCAGTATTTT
abundance: .; j_gene: TRBJ2-3; d_gene: TRBD1; v_gene: TRBV4-2; CDR3aa: CASSQQGQKPGTQYF; CDR3nt: TGTGCCAGCAGCCAACAGGGACAGAAGCCAGGTACGCAGTATTTT
abundance: .; j_gene: TRBJ1-1; d_gene: TRBD1; v_gene: TRBV27; CDR3aa: CASNPGDRGLGTEAFF; CDR3nt: TGTGCCAGCAACCCGGGGGACAGGGGGCTTGGGACTGAAGCTTTCTTT
abundance: .; j_gene: TRBJ2-7; d_gene: .; v_gene: TRBV18; CDR3aa: CASSPGRSSYEQYF; CDR3nt: TGTGCCAGCTCACCGGGACGGAGCTCCTACGAGCAGTACTTC
abundance: once; j_gene: TRBJ2-3; d_gene: TRBD2; v_gene: TRBV27; CDR3aa: CASSAYPGLAGVGDTQYF; CDR3nt: TGTGCCAGCAGCGCCTATCCGGGACTAGCGGGGGTAGGAGATACGCAGTATTTT
abundance: .; j_gene: TRBJ2-2; d_gene: .; v_gene: TRBV2; CDR3aa: CASSLSPGELFF; CDR3nt: TGTGCCAGCAGTTTGAGTCCCGGGGAGCTGTTTTTT
abundance: .; j_gene: TRBJ1-1; d_gene: .; v_gene: TRBV5-4; CDR3aa: CASGDTGQGTEAFF; CDR3nt: TGTGCCAGCGGTGATACAGGGCAAGGCACTGAAGCTTTCTTT
abundance: .; j_gene: TRBJ2-1; d_gene: .; v_gene: TRBV7-8; CDR3aa: CASSGSVWNEQFF; CDR3nt: TGTGCCAGCAGCGGATCCGTTTGGAATGAGCAGTTCTTC
abundance: .; j_gene: TRBJ2-1; d_gene: .; v_gene: TRBV9; CDR3aa: CASSVEGQNYNEQFF; CDR3nt: TGTGCCAGCAGCGTAGAGGGACAAAACTACAATGAGCAGTTCTTC